Sequencing of this T cell receptor (beta chain) was carried out in a study of vaccination and CD4 T cells after COVID-19. Study background: Control cultures used a CEFX viral epitope pool, an HIV-1 Nef peptide pool, or no peptide.

The treatment: roughly 11-day PBMC culture with coronavirus spike peptide pools or control peptides (ViraFEST assay). With 3 bases removed from V and 0 bases from J, the gap between germline ends came to 15 bases. Germline V gives CDR1 MNHNS, CDR2 SASEGT. The CDR3 contains 16 residues. On this clonotype: Its antigen remains unidentified.

Study-wide findings and caveats: Convalescent patients had 304 of 307 vaccine-specific clones showing spike mono-reactivity.

The Oncomine TCR Beta short-read assay was what sequenced the DNA obtained from cultured CD4+ T cells. Genomic DNA from cultured CD4+ T cells was extracted. TCRdb re-derived calls from the PCR reads in MiXCR, one entry per CDR3 protein. This table has more than 15,000 distinct CDR3 sequences, 65% to 80% appearing once. This TCR was recovered from a human donor who had recovered from COVID-19. The rearrangement links TRBV6-1 to TRBJ2-7; possibly TRBD2 for D (6 bases). Sequencing used CD4+ T cells from blood, cultured in vitro. Here the CDR3 reads CASSDSIAVSSYEQYF. Written as DNA, the CDR3 is TGTGCCAGCAGTGACAGCATAGCGGTTAGCTCCTACGAGCAGTACTTC.